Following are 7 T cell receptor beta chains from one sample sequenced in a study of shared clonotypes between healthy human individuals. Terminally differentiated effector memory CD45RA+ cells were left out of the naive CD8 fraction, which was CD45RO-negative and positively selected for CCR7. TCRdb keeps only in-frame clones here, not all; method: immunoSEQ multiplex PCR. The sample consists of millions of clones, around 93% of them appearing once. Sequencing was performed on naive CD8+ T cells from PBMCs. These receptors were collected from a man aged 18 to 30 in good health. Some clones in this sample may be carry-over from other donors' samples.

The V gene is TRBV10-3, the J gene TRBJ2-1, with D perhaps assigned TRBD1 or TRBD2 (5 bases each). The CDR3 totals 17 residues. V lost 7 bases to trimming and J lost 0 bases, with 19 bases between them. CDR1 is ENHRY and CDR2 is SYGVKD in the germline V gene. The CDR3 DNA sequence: TGTGCCATCAAAGGGGACGGAACTACCCTCTCCTACAATGAGCAGTTCTTC. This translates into CAIKGDGTTLSYNEQFF.

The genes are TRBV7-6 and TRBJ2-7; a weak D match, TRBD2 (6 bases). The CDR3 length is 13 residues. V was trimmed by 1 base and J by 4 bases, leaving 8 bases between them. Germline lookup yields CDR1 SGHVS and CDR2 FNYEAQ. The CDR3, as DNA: TGTGCCAGCAGCTTAGGCGGGGAGTACGAGCAGTACTTC. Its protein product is CASSLGGEYEQYF.

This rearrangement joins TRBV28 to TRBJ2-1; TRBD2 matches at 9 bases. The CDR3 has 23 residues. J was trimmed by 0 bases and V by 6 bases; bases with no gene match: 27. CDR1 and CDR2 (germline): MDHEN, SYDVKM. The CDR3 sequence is CASSLRGNRGLARIYSSYNEQFF. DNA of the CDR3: TGTGCCAGCAGCCTGAGGGGGAACAGGGGACTAGCACGAATCTACAGCTCCTACAATGAGCAGTTCTTC.

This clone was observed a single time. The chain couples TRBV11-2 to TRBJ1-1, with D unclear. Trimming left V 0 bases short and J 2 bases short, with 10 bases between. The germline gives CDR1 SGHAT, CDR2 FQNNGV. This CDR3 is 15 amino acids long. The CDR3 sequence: CASSLDRASNTEAFF. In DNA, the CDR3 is TGTGCCAGCAGCTTAGACCGGGCTAGTAACACTGAAGCTTTCTTT.

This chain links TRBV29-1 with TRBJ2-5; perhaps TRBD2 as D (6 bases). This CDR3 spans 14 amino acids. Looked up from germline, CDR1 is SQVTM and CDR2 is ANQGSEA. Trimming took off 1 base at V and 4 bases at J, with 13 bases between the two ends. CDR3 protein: CSVEVLRRGETQYF. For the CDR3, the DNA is TGCAGCGTTGAAGTTCTCCGGAGGGGAGAGACCCAGTACTTC. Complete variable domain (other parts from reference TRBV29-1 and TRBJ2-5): SAVISQKPSRDICQRGTSLTIQCQVDSQVTMMFWYRQQPGQSLTLIATANQGSEATYESGFVIDKFPISRPNLTFSTLTVSNMSPEDSSIYLCSVEVLRRGETQYFGPGTRLLVL.

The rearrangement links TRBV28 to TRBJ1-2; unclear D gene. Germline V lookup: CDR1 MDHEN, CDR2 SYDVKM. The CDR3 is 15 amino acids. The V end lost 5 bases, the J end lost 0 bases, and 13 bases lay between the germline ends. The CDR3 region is CASSVRRYSNYGYTF. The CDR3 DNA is TGTGCCAGCAGTGTACGAAGATACTCTAACTATGGCTACACCTTC.

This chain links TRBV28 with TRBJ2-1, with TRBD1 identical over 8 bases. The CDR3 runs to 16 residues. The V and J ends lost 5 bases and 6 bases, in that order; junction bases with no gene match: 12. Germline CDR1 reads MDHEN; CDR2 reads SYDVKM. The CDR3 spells CASSPSTGESVNEQFF. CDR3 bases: TGTGCCAGCAGTCCATCGACAGGGGAAAGCGTCAATGAGCAGTTCTTC.